This TCR beta chain was retrieved from a study of monozygotic twins with inflammatory bowel disease. TCRalpha and TCRbeta cDNA underwent two nested PCRs of about 15 and 9 cycles. TCRdb re-called the 5' RACE reads and shows each CDR3 protein once, DNA omitted. Its table lists 300,000 to 350,000 distinct CDR3 sequences. This CDR3 comprises 14 residues. Germline V gene data show CDR1 as MDHEN and CDR2 as SYDVKM. The chain combines TRBV28 with TRBJ1-2. This TCR was recovered from a human donor with ulcerative colitis or Crohn's disease, or a healthy co-twin of an affected twin (not recorded which). The specimen sequenced was blood. CDR3 protein: CASSFPDSRGGYTF.